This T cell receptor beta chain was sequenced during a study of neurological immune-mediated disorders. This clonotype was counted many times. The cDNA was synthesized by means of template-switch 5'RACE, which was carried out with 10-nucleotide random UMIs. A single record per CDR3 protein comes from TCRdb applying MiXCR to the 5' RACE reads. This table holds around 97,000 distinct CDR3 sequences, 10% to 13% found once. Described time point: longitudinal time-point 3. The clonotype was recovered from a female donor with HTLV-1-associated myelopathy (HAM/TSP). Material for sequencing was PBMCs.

The CDR3 region is CASSLDRGEQFF. The CDR3 coding sequence is TGTGCCAGCAGTCTAGACCGGGGGGAGCAGTTCTTC. The chain recombines TRBV12-3 or TRBV12-4 with TRBJ2-1; tentative D call: TRBD2 (6 bases). V was clipped by 5 bases and J by 10 bases, with 12 bases between them. This CDR3 region has 12 residues.